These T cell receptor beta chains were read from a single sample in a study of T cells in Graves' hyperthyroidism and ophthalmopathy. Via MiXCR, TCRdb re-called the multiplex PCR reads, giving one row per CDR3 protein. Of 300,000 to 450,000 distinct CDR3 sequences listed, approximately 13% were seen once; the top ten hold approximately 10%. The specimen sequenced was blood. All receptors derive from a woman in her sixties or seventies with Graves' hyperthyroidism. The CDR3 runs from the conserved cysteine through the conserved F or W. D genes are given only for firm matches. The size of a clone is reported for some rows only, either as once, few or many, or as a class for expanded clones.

CDR3: CASTRDGGYNSPLHF; DNA: TGTGCCAGCACCCGGGACGGGGGCTATAATTCACCCCTCCACTTT; V: TRBV6-1; D: -; J: TRBJ1-6; size: -
CDR3: CASTPGHGRSFGYTF; DNA: TGTGCCAGCACTCCGGGACACGGGAGGTCCTTTGGCTACACCTTC; V: TRBV12-3/TRBV12-4; D: -; J: TRBJ1-2; size: few
CDR3: CASSSPRGVETQCF; DNA: TGTGCCAGCAGCTCGCCGCGAGGGGTAGAGACCCAGTGCTTC; V: TRBV5-6; D: -; J: TRBJ2-5; size: -
CDR3: CASSLVSSPNEQFF; DNA: TGTGCCAGCAGCTTAGTGTCTAGCCCCAATGAGCAGTTCTTC; V: TRBV7-9; D: -; J: TRBJ2-1; size: many
CDR3: CAISEGTSGYGEQFF; DNA: TGTGCCATCAGTGAAGGGACTAGCGGGTATGGTGAGCAGTTCTTC; V: TRBV10-3; D: TRBD2; J: TRBJ2-1; size: -
CDR3: CASLGYTGELFF; DNA: TGTGCCAGTTTAGGTTACACCGGGGAGCTGTTTTTT; V: TRBV28; D: -; J: TRBJ2-2; size: many
CDR3: CASAKEPGTYEQYF; DNA: TGTGCTAGTGCCAAGGAGCCAGGAACCTACGAGCAGTACTTC; V: TRBV12-5; D: -; J: TRBJ2-7; size: many
CDR3: CASSLRLAGYGTDEQFF; DNA: TGTGCCAGCAGTTTAAGACTAGCGGGTTATGGGACCGATGAGCAGTTCTTC; V: TRBV12-3/TRBV12-4; D: TRBD2; J: TRBJ2-1; size: many
CDR3: CASRGAAANTGELFF; DNA: TGTGCCAGTAGGGGGGCGGCTGCGAACACCGGGGAGCTGTTTTTT; V: TRBV19; D: -; J: TRBJ2-2; size: -
CDR3: CASSPGTAGSQHF; DNA: TGTGCCAGCAGTCCCGGGACGGCGGGGTCCCAGCATTTT; V: TRBV6-1; D: -; J: TRBJ1-5; size: -
CDR3: CASSHDRVTDTQYF; DNA: TGTGCCAGCAGCCACGACAGGGTCACAGATACGCAGTATTTT; V: TRBV7-2; D: TRBD1; J: TRBJ2-3; size: -
CDR3: CASSRDGMLGPYYEQYF; DNA: TGTGCCAGCTCCCGGGACGGAATGCTGGGGCCCTACTACGAGCAGTACTTC; V: TRBV18; D: -; J: TRBJ2-7; size: many
CDR3: CASSPGRGTGGARETQYF; DNA: TGCGCCAGCAGCCCCGGCCGGGGGACAGGGGGCGCGAGGGAGACCCAGTACTTC; V: TRBV5-1; D: TRBD1; J: TRBJ2-5; size: few
CDR3: CASSLGTPLQETQYF; DNA: TGTGCCAGCAGTCTGGGGACTCCCCTCCAAGAGACCCAGTACTTC; V: TRBV28; D: -; J: TRBJ2-5; size: many
CDR3: CASSYNPPGLAGYNEQFF; DNA: TGTGCCAGCAGTTATAATCCTCCGGGACTAGCGGGATACAATGAGCAGTTCTTC; V: TRBV6-1; D: TRBD2; J: TRBJ2-1; size: many
CDR3: CASSFMGSGNQPQHF; DNA: TGTGCCAGCAGTTTCATGGGGTCGGGCAATCAGCCCCAGCATTTT; V: TRBV28; D: -; J: TRBJ1-5; size: few
CDR3: CSYGTEGETETQYF; DNA: TGCAGCTATGGTACCGAGGGGGAAACGGAGACCCAGTACTTC; V: TRBV29-1; D: -; J: TRBJ2-5; size: few
CDR3: CASSRDYKETQYF; DNA: TGCGCCAGCAGCCGGGACTACAAAGAGACCCAGTACTTC; V: TRBV5-1; D: TRBD2; J: TRBJ2-5; size: -
CDR3: CASSLDRPGELFF; DNA: TGTGCCAGCAGCTTAGATCGGCCCGGGGAGCTGTTTTTT; V: TRBV11-3; D: -; J: TRBJ2-2; size: -
CDR3: CAISDHIESTDTQYF; DNA: TGTGCCATCAGTGATCATATAGAGAGCACAGATACGCAGTATTTT; V: TRBV10-3; D: -; J: TRBJ2-3; size: -
CDR3: CASSIVSLQPQHF; DNA: TGTGCCAGTAGTATTGTGTCACTGCAGCCCCAGCATTTT; V: TRBV19; D: -; J: TRBJ1-5; size: few
CDR3: CASSDQGREETQYF; DNA: TGTGCCAGCAGCGACCAGGGACGGGAAGAGACCCAGTACTTC; V: TRBV5-8; D: -; J: TRBJ2-5; size: many
CDR3: CASSLVGVGTGDTGELFF; DNA: TGCGCCAGCAGCTTAGTTGGCGTTGGGACAGGGGACACCGGGGAGCTGTTTTTT; V: TRBV5-1; D: TRBD1; J: TRBJ2-2; size: few
CDR3: CASSFTGTRYEAFF; DNA: TGTGCCAGCAGTTTCACCGGGACACGGTATGAAGCTTTCTTT; V: TRBV12-3/TRBV12-4; D: -; J: TRBJ1-1; size: -
CDR3: CASSYSWRGYQETQYF; DNA: TGTGCCAGCAGTTACTCGTGGAGGGGGTACCAAGAGACCCAGTACTTC; V: TRBV6-6; D: -; J: TRBJ2-5; size: many
CDR3: CASSPGASASGANVLTF; DNA: TGTGCCAGCAGCCCGGGGGCCTCTGCCTCTGGGGCCAACGTCCTGACTTTC; V: TRBV5-5; D: -; J: TRBJ2-6; size: many
CDR3: CASRQGTTDTQYF; DNA: TGTGCCAGCCGGCAGGGCACCACAGATACGCAGTATTTT; V: TRBV2; D: -; J: TRBJ2-3; size: -
CDR3: CASRATVRERLNEQFF; DNA: TGTGCCAGCAGAGCCACTGTGCGGGAAAGGCTAAATGAGCAGTTCTTC; V: TRBV7-8; D: -; J: TRBJ2-1; size: many
CDR3: CASSRVSYEQYF; DNA: TGTGCCAGCAGCAGGGTCTCCTACGAGCAGTACTTC; V: TRBV9; D: -; J: TRBJ2-7; size: few
CDR3: CASRDTANSPLHF; DNA: TGTGCCAGTAGGGACACCGCTAATTCACCCCTCCACTTT; V: TRBV28; D: -; J: TRBJ1-6; size: few
CDR3: CASSLGFSSYNSPLHF; DNA: TGTGCCAGCAGCTTGGGGTTCAGCTCCTATAATTCACCCCTCCACTTT; V: TRBV7-2; D: -; J: TRBJ1-6; size: few
CDR3: CASRGTEAPLHF; DNA: TGTGCCAGCAGAGGGACTGAGGCACCCCTCCACTTT; V: TRBV12-3/TRBV12-4; D: -; J: TRBJ1-6; size: many
CDR3: CASSHTGVYNYGYTF; DNA: TGTGCCAGTAGTCATACGGGGGTCTATAACTATGGCTACACCTTC; V: TRBV19; D: -; J: TRBJ1-2; size: -
CDR3: CASSDYRRIEQYF; DNA: TGTGCCAGCAGTGACTACAGGAGGATAGAGCAGTACTTC; V: TRBV6-1; D: -; J: TRBJ2-7; size: many
CDR3: CASSLGQSTDTQYF; DNA: TGTGCCAGCAGTTTGGGACAGAGCACAGATACGCAGTATTTT; V: TRBV5-1; D: TRBD1; J: TRBJ2-3; size: many
CDR3: CASSFQSRGRNYGYTF; DNA: TGTGCCAGCAGTTTCCAATCCAGGGGGAGGAACTATGGCTACACCTTC; V: TRBV27; D: TRBD1; J: TRBJ1-2; size: -
CDR3: CASSSRDRGRYEQYF; DNA: TGTGCCAGCAGTTCGCGGGACAGGGGGCGCTACGAGCAGTACTTC; V: TRBV27; D: TRBD1; J: TRBJ2-7; size: many
CDR3: CASRPPYRALRYTF; DNA: TGTGCCAGCAGACCTCCCTACAGGGCGCTGCGCTACACCTTC; V: TRBV28; D: -; J: TRBJ1-2; size: many
CDR3: CASSPWGNSNQPQHF; DNA: TGTGCCAGCAGCCCGTGGGGCAATAGCAATCAGCCCCAGCATTTT; V: TRBV7-2; D: -; J: TRBJ1-5; size: many
CDR3: CASSLAAAEGEIQYF; DNA: TGTGCCAGCAGCTTAGCCGCGGCGGAGGGAGAGATCCAGTACTTC; V: TRBV7-8; D: -; J: TRBJ2-5; size: few